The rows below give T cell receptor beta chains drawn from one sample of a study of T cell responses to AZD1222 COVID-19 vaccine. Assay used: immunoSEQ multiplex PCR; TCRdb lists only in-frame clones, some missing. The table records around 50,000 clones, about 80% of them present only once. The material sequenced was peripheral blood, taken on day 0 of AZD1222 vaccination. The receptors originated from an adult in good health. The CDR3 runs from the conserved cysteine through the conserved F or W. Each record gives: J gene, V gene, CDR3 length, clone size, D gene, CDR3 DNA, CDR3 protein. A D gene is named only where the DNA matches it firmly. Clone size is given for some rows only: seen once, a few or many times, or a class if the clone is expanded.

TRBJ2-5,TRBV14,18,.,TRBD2,TGTGCCAGCAGCCAAGGGGGGGGACTAGCAGTGTACCAAGAGACCCAGTACTTC,CASSQGGGLAVYQETQYF
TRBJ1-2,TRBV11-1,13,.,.,TGTGCCAGCAGACAGGGACTTCACGATGGCTACACCTTC,CASRQGLHDGYTF
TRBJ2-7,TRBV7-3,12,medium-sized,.,TGTGCCAGCAGCTCCTCCGACGGCGAGCAGTACTTC,CASSSSDGEQYF
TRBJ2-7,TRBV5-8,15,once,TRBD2,TGTGCCAGCACCCCCCGGGGGGTTCGGAGTAACGAGCAGTACTTC,CASTPRGVRSNEQYF
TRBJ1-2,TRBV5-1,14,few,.,TGCGCCAGCAGCTTGGAGGGACGAGGCTATGGCTACACCTTC,CASSLEGRGYGYTF
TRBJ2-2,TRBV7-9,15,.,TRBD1,TGTGCCAGCAGCCCGGGGACAGGGAACACCGGGGAGCTGTTTTTT,CASSPGTGNTGELFF
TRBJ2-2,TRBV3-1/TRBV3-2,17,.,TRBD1,TGTGCCAGCAGCCAAGGACAGGGTCGTCGTGGCACCGGGGAGCTGTTTTTT,CASSQGQGRRGTGELFF
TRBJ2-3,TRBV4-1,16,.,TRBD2,TGCGCCAGCAGCCAGACGCGAGCGGGGGGCACAGATACGCAGTATTTT,CASSQTRAGGTDTQYF
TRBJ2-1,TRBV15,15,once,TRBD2,TGTGCCACCAGCCGAGGGACTAGCGGGGACAATGAGCAGTTCTTC,CATSRGTSGDNEQFF
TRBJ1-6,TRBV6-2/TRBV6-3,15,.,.,TGTGCCAGCAGTCTGGGGTCGGTAGGTGGTTCACCCCTCCACTTT,CASSLGSVGGSPLHF
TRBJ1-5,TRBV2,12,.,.,TGTGCCAGCAGTGCTTCGAATCAGCCCCAGCATTTT,CASSASNQPQHF
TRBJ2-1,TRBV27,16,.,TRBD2,TGTGCCAGCATTGTATCGGGACTAGAATACTCCAATGAGCAGTTCTTC,CASIVSGLEYSNEQFF
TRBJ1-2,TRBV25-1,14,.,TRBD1,TGTGCCAGCAGGGGCCGGGACAGCAACTATGGCTACACCTTC,CASRGRDSNYGYTF
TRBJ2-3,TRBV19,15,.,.,TGTGCCAGTAGTATTGTGGCGGCTAGCACAGATACGCAGTATTTT,CASSIVAASTDTQYF
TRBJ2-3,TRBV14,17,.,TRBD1,TGTGCCAGCAGCCACCGGACAGGGGGCTTTAGCACAGATACGCAGTATTTT,CASSHRTGGFSTDTQYF
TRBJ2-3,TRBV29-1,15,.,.,TGCAGCGTTGACAGGACAGCTACCAGCACAGATACGCAGTATTTT,CSVDRTATSTDTQYF
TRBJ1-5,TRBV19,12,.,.,TGTGCCAGTAGTCCTGGGTATCAGCCCCAGCATTTT,CASSPGYQPQHF
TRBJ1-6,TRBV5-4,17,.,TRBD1,TGTGCCAGCAGCAAGGACAGGGGCAACCAGGGTAATTCACCCCTCCACTTT,CASSKDRGNQGNSPLHF
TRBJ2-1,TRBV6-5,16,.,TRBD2,TGTGCCAGCAGTTACTCTGGGCGGGAGGCCTACAATGAGCAGTTCTTC,CASSYSGREAYNEQFF
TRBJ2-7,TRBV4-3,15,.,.,TGCGCCAGCAGCCAAGATTTCGGGACTTCCTACGAGCAGTACTTC,CASSQDFGTSYEQYF
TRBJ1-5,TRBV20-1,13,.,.,TGCAGTGCTAGTAGGCAGGGGTCTCAGCCCCAGCATTTT,CSASRQGSQPQHF
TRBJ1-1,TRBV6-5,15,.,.,TGTGCCAGCAGTCGGACACTGACTATGAACACTGAAGCTTTCTTT,CASSRTLTMNTEAFF
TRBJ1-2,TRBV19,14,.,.,TGTGCCAGTAGTATCGGAGATGCTGTCTATGGCTACACCTTC,CASSIGDAVYGYTF
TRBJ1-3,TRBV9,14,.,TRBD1,TGTGCCAGCAGCGTCTCGGACAGGGGAAACACCATATATTTT,CASSVSDRGNTIYF
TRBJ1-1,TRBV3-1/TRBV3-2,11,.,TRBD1,TGTGCCAGCAGCCGAGGGACAGGAGCTTTCTTT,CASSRGTGAFF
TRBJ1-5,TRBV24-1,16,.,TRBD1,TGTGCCACCAGTGATGCCCGGGACAGAATGGGTCAGCCCCAGCATTTT,CATSDARDRMGQPQHF
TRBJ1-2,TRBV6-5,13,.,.,TGTGCCAGCAGTTTCAGGGGTCCCTATGGCTACACCTTC,CASSFRGPYGYTF
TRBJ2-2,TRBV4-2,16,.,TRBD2,TGTGCCAGCAGCCAAGTCGGACTAGGAGCCACCGGGGAGCTGTTTTTT,CASSQVGLGATGELFF
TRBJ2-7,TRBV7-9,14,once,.,TGTGCCAGCAGCTTAGCGGGGGCCGGGGACGAGCAGTACTTC,CASSLAGAGDEQYF
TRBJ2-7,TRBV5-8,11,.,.,TGTGCCAGCAGCACCACCTACGAGCAGTACTTC,CASSTTYEQYF
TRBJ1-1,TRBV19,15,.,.,TGTGCCAGTAGTATAGGCCTAGGCGGCGGCACTGAAGCTTTCTTT,CASSIGLGGGTEAFF
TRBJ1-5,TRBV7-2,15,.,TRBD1,TGTGCCAGCAGATTACAGGGGTATAGCAATCAGCCCCAGCATTTT,CASRLQGYSNQPQHF
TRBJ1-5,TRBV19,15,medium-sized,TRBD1,TGTGCCAGTAGTCCTACAGGGGATGGCAATCAGCCCCAGCATTTT,CASSPTGDGNQPQHF
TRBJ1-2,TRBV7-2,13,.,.,TGTGCCAGCAGCTTAGATGCTAACTATGGCTACACCTTC,CASSLDANYGYTF
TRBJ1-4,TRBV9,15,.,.,TGTGCCAGCAGCGTAGAATACGGGGGTAGAGAAAAACTGTTTTTT,CASSVEYGGREKLFF
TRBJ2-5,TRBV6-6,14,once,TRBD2,TGTGCCAGTAGCCCGGGACTACCAAAAGAGACCCAGTACTTC,CASSPGLPKETQYF
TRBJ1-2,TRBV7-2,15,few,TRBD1,TGTGCCAGCAGCTTAGTTTCAGGGGGCACCTATGGCTACACCTTC,CASSLVSGGTYGYTF
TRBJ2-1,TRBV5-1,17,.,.,TGCGCCAGCAGCTCGGGAACTTTCAATCCGTCCTACAATGAGCAGTTCTTC,CASSSGTFNPSYNEQFF
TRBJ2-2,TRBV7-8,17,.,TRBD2,TGTGCCAGCAGCCACCTCTATGGGACTAGGGGCACCGGGGAGCTGTTTTTT,CASSHLYGTRGTGELFF
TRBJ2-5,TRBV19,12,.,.,TGTGCCAGTCGAGGAGGCCAAGAGACCCAGTACTTC,CASRGGQETQYF
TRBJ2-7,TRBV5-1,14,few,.,TGCGCCAGCAGCTTGTGGGACCGTCCCTACGAGCAGTACTTC,CASSLWDRPYEQYF
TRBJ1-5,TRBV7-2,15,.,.,TGTGCCAGCAGCTTAGTCAGTGGGGGGAGTCAGCCCCAGCATTTT,CASSLVSGGSQPQHF
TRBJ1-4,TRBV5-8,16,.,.,TGTGCCAGCAGCTCCCGCAGGGGAGGAGCTAATGAAAAACTGTTTTTT,CASSSRRGGANEKLFF
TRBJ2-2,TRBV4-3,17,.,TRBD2,TGCGCCAGCAGCCGAGAAACTAGCGGGGTGAACACCGGGGAGCTGTTTTTT,CASSRETSGVNTGELFF
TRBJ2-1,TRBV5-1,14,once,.,TGCGCCAGCAGCTTGGTTGGCGGGTACAATGAGCAGTTCTTC,CASSLVGGYNEQFF